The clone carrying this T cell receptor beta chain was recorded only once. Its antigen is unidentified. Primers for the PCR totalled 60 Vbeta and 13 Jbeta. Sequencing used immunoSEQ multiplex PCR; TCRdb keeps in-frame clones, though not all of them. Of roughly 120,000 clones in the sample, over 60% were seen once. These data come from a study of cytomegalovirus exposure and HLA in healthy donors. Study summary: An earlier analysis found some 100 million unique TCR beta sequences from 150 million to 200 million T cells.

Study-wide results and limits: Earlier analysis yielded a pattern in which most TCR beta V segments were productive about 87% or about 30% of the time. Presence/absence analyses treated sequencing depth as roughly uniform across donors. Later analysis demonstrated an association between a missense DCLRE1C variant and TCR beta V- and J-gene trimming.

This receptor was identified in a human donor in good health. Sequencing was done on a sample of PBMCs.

This chain's CDR3 is CASSPGQGANTEAFF. In DNA, the CDR3 is TGTGCCAGCTCACCAGGACAGGGGGCAAACACTGAAGCTTTCTTT. The chain recombines TRBV18 with TRBJ1-1; 11 nucleotides match TRBD1. With 2 bases clipped from V and 2 bases from J, the junction kept 1 base outside the gene matches. CDR1 is KGHSH, CDR2 LQKENI, per germline. This CDR3 region has 15 residues.